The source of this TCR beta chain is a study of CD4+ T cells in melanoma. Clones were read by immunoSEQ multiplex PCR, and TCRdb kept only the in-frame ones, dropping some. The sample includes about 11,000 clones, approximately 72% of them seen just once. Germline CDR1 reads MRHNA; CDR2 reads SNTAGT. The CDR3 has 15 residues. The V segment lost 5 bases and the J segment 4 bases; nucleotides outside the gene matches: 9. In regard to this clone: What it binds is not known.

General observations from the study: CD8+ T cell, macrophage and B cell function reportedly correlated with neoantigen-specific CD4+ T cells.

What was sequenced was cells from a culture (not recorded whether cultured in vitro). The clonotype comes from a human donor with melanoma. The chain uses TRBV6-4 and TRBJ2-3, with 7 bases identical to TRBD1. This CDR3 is CASSTGTATPDTQYF. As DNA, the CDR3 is TGTGCCAGCAGTACCGGGACAGCAACACCAGATACGCAGTATTTT.